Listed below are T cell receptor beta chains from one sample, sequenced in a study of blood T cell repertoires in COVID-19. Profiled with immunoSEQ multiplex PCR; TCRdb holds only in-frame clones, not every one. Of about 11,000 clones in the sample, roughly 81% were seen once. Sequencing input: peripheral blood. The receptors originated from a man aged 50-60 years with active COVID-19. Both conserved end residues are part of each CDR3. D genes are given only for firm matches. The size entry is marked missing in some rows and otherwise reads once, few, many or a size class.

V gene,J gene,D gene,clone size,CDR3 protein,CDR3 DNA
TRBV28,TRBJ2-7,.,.,CASSPRDMHYEQYF,TGTGCCAGCAGTCCCCGGGACATGCACTACGAGCAGTACTTC
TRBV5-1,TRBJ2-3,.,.,CASSLVLSDTQYF,TGCGCCAGCAGCTTGGTCCTGTCAGATACGCAGTATTTT
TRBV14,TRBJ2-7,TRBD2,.,CASSQDRLAGSYEQYF,TGTGCCAGCAGCCAAGACCGACTAGCGGGGTCCTACGAGCAGTACTTC
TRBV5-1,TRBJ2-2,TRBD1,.,CASSGDRGDYNTGELFF,TGCGCCAGCAGCGGGGACAGGGGTGATTATAACACCGGGGAGCTGTTTTTT
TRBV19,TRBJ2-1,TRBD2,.,CASSIGQREGSNEQFF,TGTGCCAGTAGTATAGGCCAGCGGGAGGGAAGCAATGAGCAGTTCTTC
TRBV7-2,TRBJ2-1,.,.,CASSEDRFSTGNEQFF,TGTGCCAGCAGCGAAGACAGGTTCAGTACTGGCAATGAGCAGTTCTTC
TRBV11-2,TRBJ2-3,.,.,CASSLGDYRPMKDTQYF,TGTGCCAGCAGCTTAGGAGACTACCGACCTATGAAAGATACGCAGTATTTT
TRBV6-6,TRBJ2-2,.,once,CASSYESRVPPGELFF,TGTGCCAGCAGTTACGAGTCCAGGGTTCCTCCCGGGGAGCTGTTTTTT
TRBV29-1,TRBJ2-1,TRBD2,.,CSDRVPHPSGRGDEQFF,TGCAGCGATCGGGTCCCCCACCCTAGCGGGAGGGGGGATGAGCAGTTCTTC
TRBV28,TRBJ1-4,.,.,CASSLSYGGVTNEKLFF,TGTGCCAGCAGTTTATCCTACGGGGGGGTAACTAATGAAAAACTGTTTTTT